Here is one T cell receptor beta chain with its context. As yet, its antigen is unknown. This sample stems from a study of T cell responses to AZD1222 COVID-19 vaccine. Pooling was applied to second doses at about 4 or about 12 weeks. The assay was immunoSEQ multiplex PCR, and TCRdb's table has in-frame clones only and misses some. The sample lists around 140,000 clones, more than 85% occurring once. Whole-study findings and limits: Nearly half of spike-specific TCRs reportedly target unmutated variant regions. Donor demographics were predominantly white British with a female majority; clonal diversity may be underestimated. AZD1222 recipients seropositive at baseline numbered only six.

The CDR3 extends over 15 amino acids. Losses at the gene ends were 5 bases for V and 4 bases for J; bases not matched to a gene: 9. Germline V gene data show CDR1 as SEHNR and CDR2 as FQNEAQ (reference sequence). Sample: peripheral blood, taken 28 days after the second AZD1222 dose. J is TRBJ2-5 and V is TRBV7-9; 8 bases line up with TRBD1. The receptor was isolated from an adult who received the AZD1222 COVID-19 vaccine. The CDR3 reads CASSRTGQSRETQYF. The CDR3 DNA reads TGTGCCAGCAGCCGGACAGGGCAATCAAGAGAGACCCAGTACTTC.